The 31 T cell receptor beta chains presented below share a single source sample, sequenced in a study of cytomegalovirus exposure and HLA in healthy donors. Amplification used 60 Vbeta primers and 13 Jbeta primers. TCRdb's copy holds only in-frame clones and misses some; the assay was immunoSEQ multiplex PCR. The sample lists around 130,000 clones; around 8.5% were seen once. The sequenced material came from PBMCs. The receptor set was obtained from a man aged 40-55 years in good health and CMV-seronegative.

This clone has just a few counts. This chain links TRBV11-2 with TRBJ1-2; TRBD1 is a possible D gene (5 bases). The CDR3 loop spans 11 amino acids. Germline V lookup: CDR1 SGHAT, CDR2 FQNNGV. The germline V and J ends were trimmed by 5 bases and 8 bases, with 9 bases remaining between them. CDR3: CASSRGYGYTF. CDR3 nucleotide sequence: TGTGCCAGCAGCCGGGGGTACGGCTACACCTTC.

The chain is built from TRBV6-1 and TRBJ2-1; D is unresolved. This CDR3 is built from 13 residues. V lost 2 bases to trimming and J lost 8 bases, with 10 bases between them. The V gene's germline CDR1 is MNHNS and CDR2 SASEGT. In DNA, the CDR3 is TGTGCCAGCAGTGAATTTCAGGTCGATGAGCAGTTCTTC. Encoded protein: CASSEFQVDEQFF.

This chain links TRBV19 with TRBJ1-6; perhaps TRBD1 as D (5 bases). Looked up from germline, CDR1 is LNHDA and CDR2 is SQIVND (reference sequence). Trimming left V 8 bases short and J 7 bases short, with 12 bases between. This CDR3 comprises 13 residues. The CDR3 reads CASSNGGNSPLHF. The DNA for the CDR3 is TGTGCCAGTTCCAACGGGGGGAATTCACCCCTCCACTTT.

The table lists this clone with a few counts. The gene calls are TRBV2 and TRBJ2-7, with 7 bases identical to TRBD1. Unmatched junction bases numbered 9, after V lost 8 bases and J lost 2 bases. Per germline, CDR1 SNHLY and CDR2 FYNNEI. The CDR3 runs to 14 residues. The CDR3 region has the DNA TGTGCCAGCGGTACGAGGGGGCAGGCCTACGAGCAGTACTTC. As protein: CASGTRGQAYEQYF.

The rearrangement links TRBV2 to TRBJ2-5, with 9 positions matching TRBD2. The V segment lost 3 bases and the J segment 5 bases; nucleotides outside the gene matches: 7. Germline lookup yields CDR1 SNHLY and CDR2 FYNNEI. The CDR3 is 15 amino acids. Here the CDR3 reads CASSEVRGGGETQYF. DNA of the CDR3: TGTGCCAGCAGTGAGGTGCGGGGGGGCGGTGAGACCCAGTACTTC.

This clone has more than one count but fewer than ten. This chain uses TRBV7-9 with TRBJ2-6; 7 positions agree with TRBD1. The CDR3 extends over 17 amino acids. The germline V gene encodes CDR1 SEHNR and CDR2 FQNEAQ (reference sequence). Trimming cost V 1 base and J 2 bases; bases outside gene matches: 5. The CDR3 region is CASSLEQGITGANVLTF. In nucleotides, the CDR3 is TGTGCCAGCAGCTTAGAACAGGGGATAACTGGGGCCAACGTCCTGACTTTC.

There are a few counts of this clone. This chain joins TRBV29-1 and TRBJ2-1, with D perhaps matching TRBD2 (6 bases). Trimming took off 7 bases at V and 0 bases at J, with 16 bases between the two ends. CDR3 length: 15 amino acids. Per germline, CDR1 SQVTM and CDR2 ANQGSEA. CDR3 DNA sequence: TGCAGCGCTCAAGGAGGGCCTAGCTCCTACAATGAGCAGTTCTTC. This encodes CSAQGGPSSYNEQFF.

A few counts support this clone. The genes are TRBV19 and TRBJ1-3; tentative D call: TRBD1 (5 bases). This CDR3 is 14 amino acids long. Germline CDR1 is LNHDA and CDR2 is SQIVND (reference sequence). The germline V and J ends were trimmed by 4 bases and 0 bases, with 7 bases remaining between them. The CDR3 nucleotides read TGTGCCAGTAGTAGACAGCTCTCTGGAAACACCATATATTTT. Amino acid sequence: CASSRQLSGNTIYF.

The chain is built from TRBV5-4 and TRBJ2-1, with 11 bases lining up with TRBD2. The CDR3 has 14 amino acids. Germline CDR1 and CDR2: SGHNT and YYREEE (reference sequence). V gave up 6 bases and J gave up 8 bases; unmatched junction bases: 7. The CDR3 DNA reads TGTGCCAGCATCATAGCGGGGGGGCTGGATGAGCAGTTCTTC. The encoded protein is CASIIAGGLDEQFF.

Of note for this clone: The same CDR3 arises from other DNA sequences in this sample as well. CDR3 bases: TGTGCCAGCATGGGAGTGAGAGACGAAGAGACCCAGTACTTC. It codes for CASMGVRDEETQYF. The rearrangement joins TRBV7-2 to TRBJ2-5; possibly TRBD2 for D (5 bases). The CDR3 is 14 amino acids. The ends were cut back, 7 bases at V and 3 bases at J, with 15 bases in the middle. Germline CDR1 is SGHTA and CDR2 is FQGNSA.

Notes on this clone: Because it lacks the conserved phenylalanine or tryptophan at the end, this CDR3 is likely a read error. The CDR3: CASSTKTGENTEAFL. CDR3 bases: TGTGCCAGCAGCACCAAGACAGGAGAGAACACTGAAGCTTTCCTT. The rearrangement links TRBV7-9 to TRBJ1-1, with D possibly TRBD1 on 6 matching bases. Trimming shortened V by 5 bases and J by 1 base, and 14 bases separated the two germline ends. Germline V gives CDR1 SEHNR, CDR2 FQNEAQ (reference sequence). The CDR3 loop spans 15 amino acids.

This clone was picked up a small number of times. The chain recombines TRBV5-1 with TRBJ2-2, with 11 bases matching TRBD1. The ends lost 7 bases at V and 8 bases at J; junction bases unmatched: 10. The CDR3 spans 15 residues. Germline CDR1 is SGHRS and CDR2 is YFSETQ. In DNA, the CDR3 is TGCGCCAGCGGCCCGGGGACAGGGGGATTGGGGGAGCTGTTTTTT. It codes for CASGPGTGGLGELFF.

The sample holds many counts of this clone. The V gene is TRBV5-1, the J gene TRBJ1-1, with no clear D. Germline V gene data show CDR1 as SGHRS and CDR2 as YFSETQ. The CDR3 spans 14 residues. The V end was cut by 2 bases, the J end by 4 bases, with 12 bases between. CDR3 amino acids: CASSFTVRGTEAFF. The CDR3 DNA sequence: TGCGCCAGCAGCTTCACGGTACGGGGCACTGAAGCTTTCTTT.

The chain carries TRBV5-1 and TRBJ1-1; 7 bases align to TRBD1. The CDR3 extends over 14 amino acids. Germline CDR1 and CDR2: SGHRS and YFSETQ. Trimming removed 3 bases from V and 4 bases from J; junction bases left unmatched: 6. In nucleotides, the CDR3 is TGCGCCAGCAGCTCGCGACAGGGAGGCACTGAAGCTTTCTTT. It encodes CASSSRQGGTEAFF.

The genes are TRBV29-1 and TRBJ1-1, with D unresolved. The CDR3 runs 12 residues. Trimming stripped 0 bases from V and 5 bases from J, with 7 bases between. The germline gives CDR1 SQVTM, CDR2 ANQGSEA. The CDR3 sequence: CSVEDRETEAFF. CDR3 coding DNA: TGCAGCGTTGAAGATCGGGAGACTGAAGCTTTCTTT. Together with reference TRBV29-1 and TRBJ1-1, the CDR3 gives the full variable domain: SAVISQKPSRDICQRGTSLTIQCQVDSQVTMMFWYRQQPGQSLTLIATANQGSEATYESGFVIDKFPISRPNLTFSTLTVSNMSPEDSSIYLCSVEDRETEAFFGQGTRLTVV.

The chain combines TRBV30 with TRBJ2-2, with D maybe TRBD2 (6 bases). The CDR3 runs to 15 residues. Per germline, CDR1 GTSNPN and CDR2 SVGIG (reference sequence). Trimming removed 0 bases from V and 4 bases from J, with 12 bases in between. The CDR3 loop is CAWSVGGTVTGELFF. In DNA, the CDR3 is TGTGCCTGGAGTGTGGGCGGGACCGTCACCGGGGAGCTGTTTTTT.

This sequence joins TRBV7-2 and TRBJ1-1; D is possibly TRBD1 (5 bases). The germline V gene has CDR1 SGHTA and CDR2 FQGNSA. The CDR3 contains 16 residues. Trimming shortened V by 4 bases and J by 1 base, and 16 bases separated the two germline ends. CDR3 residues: CASSWDSMKGNTEAFF. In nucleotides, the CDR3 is TGTGCCAGCAGCTGGGACTCCATGAAGGGGAACACTGAAGCTTTCTTT.

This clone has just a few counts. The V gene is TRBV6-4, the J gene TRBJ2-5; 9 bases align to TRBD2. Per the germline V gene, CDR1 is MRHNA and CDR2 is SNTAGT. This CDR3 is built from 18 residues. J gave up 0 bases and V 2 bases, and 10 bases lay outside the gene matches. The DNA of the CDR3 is TGTGCCAGCAGTGACAGAATCGGGACTAGCAGTAACCAAGAGACCCAGTACTTC. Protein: CASSDRIGTSSNQETQYF.

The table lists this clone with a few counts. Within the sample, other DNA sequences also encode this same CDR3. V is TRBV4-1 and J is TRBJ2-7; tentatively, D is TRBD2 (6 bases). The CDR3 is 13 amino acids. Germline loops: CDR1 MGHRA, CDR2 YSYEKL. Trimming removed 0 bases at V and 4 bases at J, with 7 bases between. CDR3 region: CASSQDRGYEQYF. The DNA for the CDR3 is TGCGCCAGCAGCCAAGATCGGGGGTACGAGCAGTACTTC.

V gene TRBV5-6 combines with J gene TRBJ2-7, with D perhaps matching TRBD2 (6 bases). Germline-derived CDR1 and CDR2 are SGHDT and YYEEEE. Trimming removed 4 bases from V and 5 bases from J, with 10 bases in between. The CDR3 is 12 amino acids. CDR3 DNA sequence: TGTGCCAGCAGCCGCGGGGACCACGAGCAGTACTTC. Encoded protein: CASSRGDHEQYF.

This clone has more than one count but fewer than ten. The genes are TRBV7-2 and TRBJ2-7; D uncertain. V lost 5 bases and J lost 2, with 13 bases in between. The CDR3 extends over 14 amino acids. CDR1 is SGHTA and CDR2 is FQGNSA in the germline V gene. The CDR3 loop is CASSHSRRPYEQYF. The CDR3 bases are TGTGCCAGCAGCCACTCGAGGAGACCCTACGAGCAGTACTTC.

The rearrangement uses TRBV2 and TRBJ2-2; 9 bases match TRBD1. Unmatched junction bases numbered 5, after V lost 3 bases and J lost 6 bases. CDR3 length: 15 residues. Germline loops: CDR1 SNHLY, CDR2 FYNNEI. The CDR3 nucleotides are TGTGCCAGCAGTGACGGGACAGGGTATGCCGGGGAGCTGTTTTTT. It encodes CASSDGTGYAGELFF.

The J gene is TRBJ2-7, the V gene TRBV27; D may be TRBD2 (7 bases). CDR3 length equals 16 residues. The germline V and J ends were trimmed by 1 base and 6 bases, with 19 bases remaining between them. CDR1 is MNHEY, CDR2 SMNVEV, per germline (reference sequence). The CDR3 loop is CASSLYGGTPSGEQYF. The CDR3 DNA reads TGTGCCAGCAGTTTATACGGGGGGACACCCTCGGGCGAGCAGTACTTC.

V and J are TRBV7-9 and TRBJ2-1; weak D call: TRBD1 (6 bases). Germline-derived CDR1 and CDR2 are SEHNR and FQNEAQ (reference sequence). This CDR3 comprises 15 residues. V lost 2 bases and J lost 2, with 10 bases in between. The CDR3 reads CASSLQTGTYNEQFF. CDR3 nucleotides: TGTGCCAGCAGCTTACAGACAGGTACCTACAATGAGCAGTTCTTC.

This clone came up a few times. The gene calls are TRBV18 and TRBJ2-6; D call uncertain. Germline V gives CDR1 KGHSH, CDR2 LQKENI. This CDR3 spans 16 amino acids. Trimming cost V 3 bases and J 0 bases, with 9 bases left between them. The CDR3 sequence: CASSPSSSSGANVLTF. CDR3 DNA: TGTGCCAGCTCACCCTCGTCCTCCTCTGGGGCCAACGTCCTGACTTTC.

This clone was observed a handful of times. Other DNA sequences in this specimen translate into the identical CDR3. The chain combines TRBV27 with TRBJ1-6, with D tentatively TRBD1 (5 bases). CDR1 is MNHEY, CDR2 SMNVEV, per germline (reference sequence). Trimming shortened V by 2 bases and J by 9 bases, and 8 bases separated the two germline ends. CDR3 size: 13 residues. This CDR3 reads CASSLLGLSPLHF. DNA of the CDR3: TGTGCCAGCAGTTTACTGGGGCTTTCACCCCTCCACTTT.

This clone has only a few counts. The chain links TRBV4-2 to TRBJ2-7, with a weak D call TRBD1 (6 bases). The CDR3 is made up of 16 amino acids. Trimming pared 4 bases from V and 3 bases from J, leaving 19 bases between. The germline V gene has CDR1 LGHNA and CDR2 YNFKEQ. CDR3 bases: TGTGCCAGCAGCCTCCACAGGGCACCAATCAACTACGAGCAGTACTTC. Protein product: CASSLHRAPINYEQYF.

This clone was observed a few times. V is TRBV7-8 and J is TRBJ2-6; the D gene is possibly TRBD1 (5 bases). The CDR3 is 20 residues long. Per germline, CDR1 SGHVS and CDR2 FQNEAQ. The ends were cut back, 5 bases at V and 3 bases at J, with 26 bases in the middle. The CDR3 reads CASSPRPPGNFLFGANVLTF. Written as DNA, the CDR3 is TGTGCCAGCAGCCCGAGGCCCCCAGGGAACTTCCTCTTTGGGGCCAACGTCCTGACTTTC.

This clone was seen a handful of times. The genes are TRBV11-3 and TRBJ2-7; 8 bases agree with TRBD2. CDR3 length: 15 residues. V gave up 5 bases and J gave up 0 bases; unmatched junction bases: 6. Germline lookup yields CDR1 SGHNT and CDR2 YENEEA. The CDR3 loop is CASSLTSGASYEQYF. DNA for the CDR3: TGTGCCAGCAGCCTAACTAGCGGAGCCTCCTACGAGCAGTACTTC.

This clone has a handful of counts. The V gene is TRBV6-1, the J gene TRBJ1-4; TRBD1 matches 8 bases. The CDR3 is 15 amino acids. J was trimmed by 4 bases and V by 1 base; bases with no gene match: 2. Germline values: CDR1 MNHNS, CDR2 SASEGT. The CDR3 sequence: CASSEVGQGNEKLFF. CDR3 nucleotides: TGTGCCAGCAGTGAAGTCGGACAGGGTAATGAAAAACTGTTTTTT.

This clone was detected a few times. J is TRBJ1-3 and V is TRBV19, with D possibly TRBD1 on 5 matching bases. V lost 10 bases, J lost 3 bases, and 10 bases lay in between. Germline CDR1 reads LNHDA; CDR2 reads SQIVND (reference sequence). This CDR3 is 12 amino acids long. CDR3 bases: TGTGCCACCAGGGCGTTTGGAAACACCATATATTTT. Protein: CATRAFGNTIYF. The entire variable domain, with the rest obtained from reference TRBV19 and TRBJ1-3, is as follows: DGGITQSPKYLFRKEGQNVTLSCEQNLNHDAMYWYRQDPGQGLRLIYYSQIVNDFQKGDIAEGYSVSREKKESFPLTVTSAQKNPTAFYLCATRAFGNTIYFGEGSWLTVV.